This T cell receptor (beta chain) was sequenced in a study of Graves' ophthalmopathy and Graves' hyperthyroidism. V lost 6 bases and J lost 1; bases outside the gene matches: 6. The CDR3 extends over 15 amino acids. Looked up from germline, CDR1 is MNHEY and CDR2 is SMNVEV (reference sequence). RNA transcripts were the template, and TCR beta CDR3 regions were amplified from them. Scientists carried out first-round RT-PCR using HTBI primers and then a second-round multiplex PCR. One entry per CDR3 protein results from TCRdb running MiXCR on the multiplex PCR reads. Of 300,000 to 350,000 distinct CDR3 sequences in the sample, about a sixth were seen once. This clonotype was detected ten times or more.

This clonotype originated in an adult man with Graves' ophthalmopathy. Sequencing was performed on peripheral blood. This sequence joins TRBV27 and TRBJ1-5; TRBD1 matches 7 bases. This CDR3 reads CASSRQGTSNQPQHF. The CDR3, as DNA: TGTGCCAGCAGCAGACAGGGCACAAGCAATCAGCCCCAGCATTTT.